The present entry profiles one T cell receptor (beta chain) with its context. Its antigen remains unidentified. Nonspecific anti-CD3/anti-CD28 bead stimulation represents the broad CD4+ T cell repertoire. Sorting of responding CD4+ T cells relied on upregulated CD40 ligand together with CD69. Donors had CD4+ T cell counts above 400 cells/uL and were CMV-seropositive. The libraries were made with immunoSEQ version 4 in survey mode. Each sample used up to 1 ug genomic DNA diluted to about 10 ng/uL. TCRdb's copy holds only in-frame clones and misses some; the assay was immunoSEQ multiplex PCR. The sample includes roughly 41,000 clones, about nine tenths seen only once; the top ten take about 1.3%. Per the germline V gene, CDR1 is MNHEY and CDR2 is SVGAGI. This CDR3 spans 14 amino acids. The junction had 7 bases not matched to a gene; V was cut back by 3 bases and J by 9 bases. This sample is part of a study of persistence of HIV-infected CD4 T cells. Whole-study results and caveats: Rare CMV-responding cells carrying HIV-1 proviruses were not analyzed separately for TCR. Degenerate expanded CDR3beta sequences were enriched among CMV- and Gag-responding cells.

The source is an adult man with HIV who was CMV-seropositive. The sample consisted of CD4+ T cells sorted from PBMCs after roughly 18-hour stimulation, taken from a patient who received antiretroviral therapy. V is TRBV6-5 and J is TRBJ1-2; 10 bases align to TRBD1. CDR3 coding DNA: TGTGCCAGCAGTTATTCCCGGGACAGGGGTAGCTACACCTTC. Its protein is CASSYSRDRGSYTF.